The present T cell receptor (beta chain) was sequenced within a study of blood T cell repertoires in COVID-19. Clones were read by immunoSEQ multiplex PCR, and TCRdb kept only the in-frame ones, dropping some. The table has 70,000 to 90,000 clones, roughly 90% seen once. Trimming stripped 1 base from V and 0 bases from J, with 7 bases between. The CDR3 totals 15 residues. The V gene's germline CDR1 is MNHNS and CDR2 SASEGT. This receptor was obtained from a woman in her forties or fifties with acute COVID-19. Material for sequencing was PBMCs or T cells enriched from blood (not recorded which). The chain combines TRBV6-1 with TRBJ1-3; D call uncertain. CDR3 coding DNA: TGTGCCAGCAGTGAAGTCTCCTTCTCTGGAAACACCATATATTTT. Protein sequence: CASSEVSFSGNTIYF.